Listed here is a single TCR beta chain. This sample stems from a study of CD8 T cells in Susac syndrome. It was with random hexamers that roughly 0.5 to 1 ug RNA was reverse transcribed. TCR beta CDR3 was amplified by immunoSEQ covering 54 Vbeta and 13 Jbeta. TCRdb fed the immunoSEQ multiplex PCR reads into MiXCR, producing one record per CDR3 protein. This table has under 200,000 distinct CDR3 sequences, 85% to 95% appearing once. Sequencing targeted TCR beta in blood CD8+ and CD4+ T cells. TEMRA cells were enriched by FACS, while CD8+ and CD4+ T cells were obtained through a negative isolation that was performed magnetically. The sequenced sample was CD8+ T cells from PBMCs. This receptor was identified in a human donor with multiple sclerosis.

CDR3 in DNA: TGTGCCAGCAGCTTGGAGGCAGGGCCCACTGAAGCTTTCTTT. Protein sequence: CASSLEAGPTEAFF. The chain links TRBV5-6 to TRBJ1-1, with a tentative D call TRBD1 (5 bases). The V end lost 0 bases, the J end lost 4 bases, and 10 bases lay between the germline ends. The CDR3 has 14 amino acids. Germline V gene data show CDR1 as SGHDT and CDR2 as YYEEEE.